This TCR beta chain is from a study of control samples from healthy donors and cancer patients. This CDR3 contains 13 residues. The V and J ends lost 3 bases and 0 bases respectively, with 6 bases between them. The V gene's germline CDR1 is KGHSH and CDR2 LQKENI. Worth noting for this clone: Other DNA sequences within the sample encode an identical CDR3.

The repertoire was sequenced with immunoSEQ multiplex PCR; TCRdb's copy has only in-frame clones and lacks some. The repertoire holds 150,000 or so clones, with over 85% as singletons. The J gene is TRBJ2-7, the V gene TRBV18, with unresolved D. Sequenced: blood. This receptor was identified in a man aged 25-45 years in good health. In DNA form, the CDR3 reads TGTGCCAGCTCACCTCCGAGCTCCTACGAGCAGTACTTC. This translates into CASSPPSSYEQYF.